This passage covers 29 T cell receptor beta chains from one sample sequenced in a study of patients and donors after allogeneic stem cell transplantation. One entry per CDR3 protein, called by TCRdb with MiXCR from the RT-PCR reads. Of under 35,000 distinct CDR3 sequences detected, about 37% appear once; the ten largest clones hold 76%. Sample: blood, either unsorted or a sorted T cell fraction (not recorded which). These receptors originate from a human donor who was either an allogeneic HSCT recipient or a stem cell or donor lymphocyte infusion donor (not recorded which). It is not recorded whose cells these are; they may come from a transplant donor.

This clonotype was found a few times. The chain is built from TRBV7-9 and TRBJ1-1; 7 nucleotides align to TRBD1. CDR1 and CDR2 from the germline V gene are SEHNR and FQNEAQ (reference sequence). The CDR3 is 14 amino acids. V was clipped by 6 bases and J by 4 bases; unmatched bases: 8. The CDR3 nucleotides are TGTGCCAGCAGACTACAGGGGAGGAGCACTGAAGCTTTCTTT. The encoded protein is CASRLQGRSTEAFF.

V is TRBV10-3 and J is TRBJ2-7; D not resolved. CDR1 ENHRY and CDR2 SYGVKD come from the germline V gene. This CDR3 is built from 14 residues. V gave up 3 bases and J gave up 0 bases, with 9 bases separating them. The DNA of the CDR3 is TGTGCCATCAGTGATGTCAGGAGCTCCTACGAGCAGTACGTC. Translating it yields CAISDVRSSYEQYV.

The chain recombines TRBV20-1 with TRBJ1-5, with unresolved D. Trimming took 1 base from V and 9 from J, leaving 13 bases between them. This CDR3 contains 13 residues. Germline V gene lookup returns CDR1 DFQATT and CDR2 SNEGSKA (reference sequence). The CDR3 nucleotides read TGCAGTGCTAGAGTCCAGAGCTTTACGCCCCAGCATTTT. Translating gives CSARVQSFTPQHF.

The V call is TRBV6-2 or TRBV6-3, the J call TRBJ2-5; TRBD1 matches 8 bases. Germline V gene data show CDR1 as MNHEY and CDR2 as SVGEGT. The V segment lost 6 bases and the J segment 5 bases; nucleotides outside the gene matches: 5. This CDR3 comprises 13 residues. CDR3 in amino acids: CASRGTGKETQYF. CDR3 nucleotides: TGTGCCAGCAGGGGGACAGGAAAGGAGACCCAGTACTTC.

There are a few counts of this clonotype. CDR3: CASSPTGFQPQHF. The CDR3 nucleotides read TGTGCCAGCAGCCCCACAGGGTTCCAGCCCCAGCATTTT. The chain recombines TRBV11-2 with TRBJ1-5; D perhaps matches TRBD1 (6 bases). V lost 5 bases and J 7 bases, leaving 12 bases between the germline ends. The V gene's germline CDR1 is SGHAT and CDR2 FQNNGV. CDR3 size: 13 residues.

This clonotype was observed a handful of times. The V and J genes are TRBV20-1 and TRBJ1-1, with 10 bases fitting TRBD1. CDR1 DFQATT and CDR2 SNEGSKA come from the germline V gene (reference sequence). After removal of 6 bases from V and 5 bases from J, the junction contained 9 bases not matched to a gene. This CDR3 comprises 14 residues. The CDR3 region is CSARQGARGTEAFF. Written as DNA, the CDR3 is TGCAGTGCCCGACAGGGGGCAAGGGGGACTGAAGCTTTCTTT.

The sample holds a few counts of this clonotype. The chain couples TRBV3-1 to TRBJ2-1, with 7 bases lining up with TRBD1. The germline V gene has CDR1 LGHDT and CDR2 YNNKEL (reference sequence). The ends lost 3 bases at V and 6 bases at J; junction bases unmatched: 17. CDR3 length: 18 residues. CDR3: CASSQDPGLTGTVNEQFF. CDR3 bases: TGTGCCAGCAGCCAGGATCCCGGGTTGACAGGGACGGTCAATGAGCAGTTCTTC.

This clonotype was picked up a small number of times. The chain recombines TRBV7-2 with TRBJ1-5; 9 nucleotides match TRBD1. Germline CDR1 is SGHTA and CDR2 is FQGNSA. This CDR3 is 16 amino acids long. J was trimmed by 2 bases and V by 4 bases; bases with no gene match: 6. The CDR3 nucleotides read TGTGCCAGCAGCTCACCGACAGGGGGACGCAATCAGCCCCAGCATTTT. Amino acids: CASSSPTGGRNQPQHF.

The chain has TRBV18 and TRBJ2-1; tentative D call: TRBD1 (5 bases). Per the germline V gene, CDR1 is KGHSH and CDR2 is LQKENI. Deletions cut 0 bases from V and 1 base from J, with 7 bases between. There are 15 residues in the CDR3. The DNA of the CDR3 is TGTGCCAGCTCACCACCGAAGGGGTCCTACAATGAGCAGTTCTTC. As protein: CASSPPKGSYNEQFF.

CDR3 sequence (DNA): TGCAGCGTTGTAAGGGACAGGACCCATGGCTACACCTTC. Translating gives CSVVRDRTHGYTF. The J gene is TRBJ1-2, the V gene TRBV29-1, with 8 nucleotides matching TRBD1. There are 13 residues in the CDR3. The ends lost 4 bases at V and 6 bases at J; junction bases unmatched: 7. From germline, CDR1 is SQVTM and CDR2 ANQGSEA.

The chain links TRBV6-5 to TRBJ2-2; no clear D gene. V was shortened by 6 bases and J by 6 bases, with 11 bases between the two germline ends. The CDR3 has 13 residues. The germline V gene encodes CDR1 MNHEY and CDR2 SVGAGI. The CDR3 sequence is CASRRSNAGELFF. The CDR3 nucleotides read TGTGCCAGCAGAAGGAGTAACGCCGGGGAGCTGTTTTTT.

The chain carries TRBV5-1 and TRBJ2-3; tentative D call: TRBD2 (6 bases). The CDR3 has 15 residues. The germline gives CDR1 SGHRS, CDR2 YFSETQ. V dropped 4 bases and J dropped 4 bases, with 16 bases sitting between them. CDR3 residues: CASSRDSLGPDTQYF. CDR3 nucleotides: TGCGCCAGCAGCCGGGACTCTCTGGGCCCAGATACGCAGTATTTT.

The chain joins TRBV18 to TRBJ1-1; 8 bases align to TRBD1. Germline loops: CDR1 KGHSH, CDR2 LQKENI. CDR3 size: 16 residues. V shed 1 base and J 0 bases; nucleotides not matched to a gene: 4. The CDR3 sequence is CASSPHRDRLNTEAFF. CDR3 nucleotide sequence: TGTGCCAGCTCACCACATCGGGACAGGCTGAACACTGAAGCTTTCTTT.

This chain joins TRBV6-1 and TRBJ2-5; tentatively, D is TRBD2 (5 bases). Germline V lookup: CDR1 MNHNS, CDR2 SASEGT. This CDR3 has 12 residues. V was shortened by 8 bases and J by 4 bases, with 11 bases between the two germline ends. The CDR3: CASRRGSETQYF. The CDR3 DNA is TGTGCCAGCCGGCGAGGGTCAGAGACCCAGTACTTC.

This clonotype came up a few times. The chain joins TRBV7-2 to TRBJ1-2, with TRBD1 identical over 9 bases. J gave up 6 bases and V 5 bases, and 4 bases lay outside the gene matches. The CDR3 contains 13 residues. The germline V gene has CDR1 SGHTA and CDR2 FQGNSA. DNA of the CDR3: TGTGCCAGCAGCCCGTGGACAGGGGATGGCTACACCTTC. Residues: CASSPWTGDGYTF.

This clonotype was observed a few times. The chain links TRBV7-6 to TRBJ2-1; D is ambiguous. Germline V gene lookup returns CDR1 SGHVS and CDR2 FNYEAQ. The CDR3 loop spans 17 amino acids. The ends were cut back, 2 bases at V and 1 base at J, with 15 bases in the middle. For the CDR3, the DNA is TGTGCCAGCAGCTTATCCTACAAAGCTTTTTCCTACAATGAGCAGTTCTTC. Amino acids: CASSLSYKAFSYNEQFF.

The genes are TRBV29-1 and TRBJ1-4, with D uncertain. V lost 4 bases, J lost 1 base, and 4 bases lay in between. CDR1 is SQVTM, CDR2 ANQGSEA, per germline. CDR3 length equals 12 residues. The CDR3 bases are TGCAGCGTTGGGCGAACTAATGAAAAACTGTTTTTT. Translating gives CSVGRTNEKLFF.

In its sample, this clonotype was seen a few times. The chain employs TRBV10-3 and TRBJ1-4, with no clear D. The germline V gene encodes CDR1 ENHRY and CDR2 SYGVKD. The germline V and J ends were trimmed by 2 bases and 1 base, with 5 bases remaining between them. CDR3 length: 14 amino acids. CDR3 in DNA: TGTGCCATCAGTGAGCTGAGAACTAATGAAAAACTGTTTTTT. As protein: CAISELRTNEKLFF.

V is TRBV6-2 or TRBV6-3 and J is TRBJ1-4; a weak D match, TRBD1 (5 bases). CDR3 length: 17 residues. Germline V gives CDR1 MNHEY, CDR2 SVGEGT. Trimming removed 3 bases at V and 7 bases at J, with 21 bases between. The CDR3: CASSYLGLRRTGEKLFF. The CDR3 DNA is TGTGCCAGCAGTTATTTGGGGCTGCGTCGGACGGGTGAAAAACTGTTTTTT.

The count of this clonotype is one. The chain combines TRBV7-9 with TRBJ2-1, with 8 bases matching TRBD2. CDR1 is SEHNR, CDR2 FQNEAQ, per germline (reference sequence). Trimming removed 4 bases from V and 7 bases from J; junction bases left unmatched: 6. The CDR3 extends over 14 amino acids. The CDR3 here is CASSYGTSLNEQFF. The CDR3 coding sequence is TGTGCCAGCAGCTACGGGACTAGTTTAAATGAGCAGTTCTTC.

This clonotype was seen only a few times. This chain joins TRBV7-2 and TRBJ1-1; D is undetermined. The CDR3 length is 17 residues. With 1 base removed from V and 5 bases from J, the gap between germline ends came to 20 bases. From germline, CDR1 is SGHTA and CDR2 FQGNSA. In DNA, the CDR3 is TGTGCCAGCAGCTTAGATGGACGTTCCGGGTTGAGGACTGAAGCTTTCTTT. Translated, it gives CASSLDGRSGLRTEAFF.

By share of the sample, this clonotype is large. This chain links TRBV19 with TRBJ1-1; D is undetermined. Trimming removed 5 bases from V and 4 bases from J, with 11 bases in between. Looked up from germline, CDR1 is LNHDA and CDR2 is SQIVND (reference sequence). The CDR3 runs 13 residues. The CDR3 bases are TGTGCCAGTAGTTTGAGTGCGTTCACTGAAGCTTTCTTT. This codes for CASSLSAFTEAFF.

Remarks on this clonotype: An end of the junction does not agree with germline; a read error may underlie this. This chain links TRBV10-1 with TRBJ2-1, with D unresolved. Germline V gene lookup returns CDR1 WNHNN and CDR2 SYGVQD (reference sequence). The CDR3 consists of 8 residues. CDR3 amino acids: CASSECIF. CDR3 nucleotide sequence: TGCGCCAGCAGTGAGTGTATCTTC.

V and J are TRBV20-1 and TRBJ2-1; maybe TRBD2 (6 bases). Germline lookup yields CDR1 DFQATT and CDR2 SNEGSKA (reference sequence). The CDR3 is 13 residues long. The germline V and J ends were trimmed by 4 bases and 5 bases, with 12 bases remaining between them. The CDR3 DNA reads as TGCAGTGCTATTCCGGGAGTAGACAATGAGCAGTTCTTC. Its protein product is CSAIPGVDNEQFF.

This clonotype was observed a handful of times. The chain employs TRBV10-1 and TRBJ2-3; D ambiguous. The CDR3 is 13 amino acids. V gave up 2 bases and J gave up 6 bases, with 9 bases separating them. CDR1 is WNHNN, CDR2 SYGVQD, per germline (reference sequence). CDR3 region: CASSEGESDTQYF. The CDR3 DNA sequence: TGCGCCAGCAGTGAGGGAGAGTCGGATACGCAGTATTTT.

This clonotype was found a few times. CDR3 region: CASSLEQGSHEQFF. In nucleotides, the CDR3 is TGTGCCAGCAGCTTAGAGCAGGGTAGTCATGAGCAGTTCTTC. The V call is TRBV7-2, the J call TRBJ2-1; D possibly corresponds to TRBD1 (5 bases). The V end was cut by 1 base, the J end by 8 bases, with 12 bases between. CDR3 size: 14 residues. Per germline, CDR1 SGHTA and CDR2 FQGNSA.

This clonotype has at least ten counts. The rearrangement links TRBV15 to TRBJ1-6; weak D call: TRBD1 (5 bases). The CDR3 covers 12 residues. Germline assignment: CDR1 LNHNV and CDR2 YYDKDF (reference sequence). V shed 1 base and J shed 11 bases, with 6 bases lying between them. Written as DNA, the CDR3 is TGTGCCACCAGCAGAGGAGGGGCACCCCTCCACTTT. This translates into CATSRGGAPLHF.

This clonotype occurred a few times. The chain employs TRBV7-8 and TRBJ2-5, with D possibly TRBD2 on 6 matching bases. CDR1 SGHVS and CDR2 FQNEAQ come from the germline V gene. With 5 bases removed from V and 1 base from J, the gap between germline ends came to 11 bases. There are 14 residues in the CDR3. The CDR3 coding sequence is TGTGCCAGCAGCCCCTATAGCGGCCAAGAGACCCAGTACTTC. As protein: CASSPYSGQETQYF.

The chain uses TRBV6-5 and TRBJ1-5; tentative D call: TRBD1 (6 bases). Germline lookup yields CDR1 MNHEY and CDR2 SVGAGI. Between the trimmed V and J ends, which lost 6 bases and 2 bases, there was a span of 14 bases. This CDR3 has 15 residues. The CDR3 is CASSRTGFGNQPQHF. For the CDR3, the DNA is TGTGCCAGCAGCCGAACAGGGTTTGGCAATCAGCCCCAGCATTTT.